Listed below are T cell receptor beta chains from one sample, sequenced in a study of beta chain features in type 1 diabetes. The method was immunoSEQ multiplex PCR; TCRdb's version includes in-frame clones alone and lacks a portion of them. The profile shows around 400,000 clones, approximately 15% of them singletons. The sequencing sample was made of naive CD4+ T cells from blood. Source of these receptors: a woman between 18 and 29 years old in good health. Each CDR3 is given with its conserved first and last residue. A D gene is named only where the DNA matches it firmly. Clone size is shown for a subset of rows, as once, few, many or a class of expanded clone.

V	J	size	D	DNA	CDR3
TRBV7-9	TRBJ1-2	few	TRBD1	TGTGCCAGCAGCACACTCCCGGGCGGGACAGGGATCTATGGCTACACCTTC	CASSTLPGGTGIYGYTF
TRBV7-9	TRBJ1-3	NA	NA	TGTGCCAGCAGCTTCAAGCTATCCGACTCTGGAAACACCATATATTTT	CASSFKLSDSGNTIYF
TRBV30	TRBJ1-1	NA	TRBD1	TGTGCCTGGGGGGACAGAGCTTCATATACGAACACTGAAGCTTTCTTT	CAWGDRASYTNTEAFF
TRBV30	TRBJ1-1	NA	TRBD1	TGTGCCTGGAGTAATATGACAGGGGGCTTTAGGTACACTGAAGCTTTCTTT	CAWSNMTGGFRYTEAFF
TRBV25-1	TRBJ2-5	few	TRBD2	TGTGCCAGCAGTGAATATACGGGACTAGGTCAGGAGACCCAGTACTTC	CASSEYTGLGQETQYF
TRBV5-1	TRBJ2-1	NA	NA	TGCGCCAGCAGCTTGGATGGGACAACTTACAATGAGCAGTTCTTC	CASSLDGTTYNEQFF
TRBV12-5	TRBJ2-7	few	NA	TGTGCTAGTGGTCGGGGGGACAGGTTGTACGAGCAGTACTTC	CASGRGDRLYEQYF
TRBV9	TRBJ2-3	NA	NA	TGTGCCAGCAGCGTTTCAGGGAGCACAGATACGCAGTATTTT	CASSVSGSTDTQYF
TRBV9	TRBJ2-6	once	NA	TGTGCCAGCAGCCCTTGGACAGTCTCTGGGGCCAACGTCCTGACTTTC	CASSPWTVSGANVLTF
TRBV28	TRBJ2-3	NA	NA	TGTGCCAGCAGTTTGTGGGAGGGCACAGATACGCAGTATTTT	CASSLWEGTDTQYF
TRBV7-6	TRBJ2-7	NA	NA	TGTGCCAGCAGCCTACAGCCGCTCGAGCAGTACTTC	CASSLQPLEQYF
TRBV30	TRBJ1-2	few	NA	TGTGCCTGGAGTACAGGATGGAATGGCTACACCTTC	CAWSTGWNGYTF
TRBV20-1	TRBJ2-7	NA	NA	TGCAGTGGTCAGGTTGGTTACGAGCAGTACTTC	CSGQVGYEQYF
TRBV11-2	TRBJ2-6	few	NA	TGTGCCAGCAGTTCTCACAGGACTGGGGCCAACGTCCTGACTTTC	CASSSHRTGANVLTF
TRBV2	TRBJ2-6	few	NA	TGTGCCAGCAGGACCGGGAGTTCTGGGGCCAACGTCCTGACTTTC	CASRTGSSGANVLTF
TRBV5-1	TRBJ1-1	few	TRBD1	TGCGCCAGCAGCTCCGGGACAGGAGACATTAACACTGAAGCTTTCTTT	CASSSGTGDINTEAFF
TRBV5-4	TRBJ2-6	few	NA	TGTGCCAGCAGCTCCTACTCTGGGGCCAACGTCCTGACTTTC	CASSSYSGANVLTF
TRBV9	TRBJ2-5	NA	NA	TGTGCCAGCAGCGGAGCGGGTAACTCAAAGATGGAGACCCAGTACTTC	CASSGAGNSKMETQYF
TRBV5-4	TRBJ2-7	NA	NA	TGTGCCAGCAGCTTGGACAGGGAGCTTTCCTACGAGCAGTACTTC	CASSLDRELSYEQYF
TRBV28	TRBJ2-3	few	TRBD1	TGTGCCAGCAGTTTATCCCAGGGGGCGAACACAGATACGCAGTATTTT	CASSLSQGANTDTQYF
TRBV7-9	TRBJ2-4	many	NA	TGTGCCAGTAGGGGATCCAAAAACATTCAGTACTTC	CASRGSKNIQYF
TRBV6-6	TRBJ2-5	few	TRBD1	TGTGCCAGACCCGGGACAGGATGGGAGACCCAGTACTTC	CARPGTGWETQYF
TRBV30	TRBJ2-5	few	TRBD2	TGTGCCTGGCGGCTAGCGGGGGGGCGAAAAGAGACCCAGTACTTC	CAWRLAGGRKETQYF
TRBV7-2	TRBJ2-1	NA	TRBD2	TGTGCCAGCAGCCTGGGTGAAGCGGGGGTACACAATGAGCAGTTCTTC	CASSLGEAGVHNEQFF
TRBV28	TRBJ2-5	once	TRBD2	TGTGCCAGCAGGGGGGGGTCCAGCGTCGGCGAGACCCAGTACTTC	CASRGGSSVGETQYF
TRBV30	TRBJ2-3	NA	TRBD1	TGTGCCTGGAAAACCTTCCCCGGGACAGCAGCTTTACATACCACCCCAGATACGCAGTATTTT	CAWKTFPGTAALHTTPDTQYF
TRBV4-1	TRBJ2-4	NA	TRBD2	TGCGCCAGCAGCCAACCTGGGACTAGCGGTAAAAAAAACATTCAGTACTTC	CASSQPGTSGKKNIQYF
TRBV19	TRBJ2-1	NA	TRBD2	TGTGCCACTCGGGTAGCGGGAGGAAACAATGAGCAGTTCTTC	CATRVAGGNNEQFF
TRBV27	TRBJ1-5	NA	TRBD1	TGTGCCAGCAGTCCACAGGGGGGACGTCAGCCCCAGCATTTT	CASSPQGGRQPQHF
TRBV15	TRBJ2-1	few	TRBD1	TGTGCCACCAGCAGAGCACGTCTGGGCGAAGGACAGGGCAATGAGCAGTTCTTC	CATSRARLGEGQGNEQFF
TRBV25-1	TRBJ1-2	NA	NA	TGTGCCAGCAGTGGGGAGGGCAGGGGCTCCTATGGCTACACCTTC	CASSGEGRGSYGYTF
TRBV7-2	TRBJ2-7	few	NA	TGTGCCAGCAGCTTAGGGGCCTCGGTACACTACGAGCAGTACTTC	CASSLGASVHYEQYF
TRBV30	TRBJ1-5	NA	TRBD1	TGTGCCTGGAGTGTACAGGGGACAGCCCAGCATTTT	CAWSVQGTAQHF
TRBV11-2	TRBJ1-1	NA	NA	TGTGCCAGCAGCTTAGATCGGAACACTGAAGCTTTCTTT	CASSLDRNTEAFF
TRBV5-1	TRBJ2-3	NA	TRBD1	TGCGCCAGCAGACGGCAGGGGGCAACAGATACGCAGTATTTT	CASRRQGATDTQYF
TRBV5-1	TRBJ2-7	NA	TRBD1	TGCGCCAGCAGCGGGGGATCAGGGGGACCCTACGAGCAGTACTTC	CASSGGSGGPYEQYF
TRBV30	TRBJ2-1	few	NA	TGTGCCTGGAGTGTACAGGGCGGTTACAATGAGCAGTTCTTC	CAWSVQGGYNEQFF
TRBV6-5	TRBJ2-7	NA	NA	TGTGCCAGCAGTTCCCCCTTAGAGCAGTACTTC	CASSSPLEQYF
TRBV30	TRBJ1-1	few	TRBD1	TGTGCCTGGAGTGTCCAGGGGGTCACTGAAGCTTTCTTT	CAWSVQGVTEAFF
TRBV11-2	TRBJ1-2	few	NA	TGTGCCAGCAGCTTAGCCTGGGATTCCGTCCGGGGTGGCTACACCTTC	CASSLAWDSVRGGYTF
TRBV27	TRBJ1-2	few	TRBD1	TGTGCCAGCAGTTACCGGACAGGGAATGGCTACACCTTC	CASSYRTGNGYTF
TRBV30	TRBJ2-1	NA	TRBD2	TGTGCCTGGAGGTCTACTAGCGGGGTTTACAATGAGCAGTTCTTC	CAWRSTSGVYNEQFF
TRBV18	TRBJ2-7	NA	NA	TGTGCCAGCTCACCACCGATACTAGGCGAGCAGTACTTC	CASSPPILGEQYF
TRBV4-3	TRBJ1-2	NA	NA	TGCGCCAGCAGCCAAGGGACAGACCAGGGCCGCTACACCTTC	CASSQGTDQGRYTF
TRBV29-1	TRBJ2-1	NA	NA	TGCAGCGCTGCCCGTCCCAGCCTAGGTGTACACAAAGGCGGTGAGCAGTTCTTC	CSAARPSLGVHKGGEQFF
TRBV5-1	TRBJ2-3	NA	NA	TGCGCCAGCAGCTCCCCGGGTAGCACAGATACGCAGTATTTT	CASSSPGSTDTQYF
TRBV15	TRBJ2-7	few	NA	TGTGCCACCAGCAGAGGACAGGGGAAGCGGGAAACGAGCGAGCAGTACTTC	CATSRGQGKRETSEQYF
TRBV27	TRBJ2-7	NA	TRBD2	TGTGCCAGCAGTAGAGCGGGAGGTGTAAACGAGCAGTACTTC	CASSRAGGVNEQYF
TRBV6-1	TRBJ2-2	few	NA	TGTGCCAGCGGATACAGCGGGCAGGCCGGGGAGCTGTTTTTT	CASGYSGQAGELFF
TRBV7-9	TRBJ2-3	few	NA	TGTGCCAGCAGCTTAACAGGTAGCACAGATACGCAGTATTTT	CASSLTGSTDTQYF
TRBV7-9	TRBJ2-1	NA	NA	TGTGCCAGCAGACGGGGACTGATGGCGTTACGAGCCAATGAGCAGTTCTTC	CASRRGLMALRANEQFF
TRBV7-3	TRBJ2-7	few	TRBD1	TGTGCCAGCAGCTTAAGACAGGGGCCTTACGAGCAGTACTTC	CASSLRQGPYEQYF
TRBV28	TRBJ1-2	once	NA	TGTGCCAGCAGTAAGCCCAGCCCCGGGGGCTACACCTTC	CASSKPSPGGYTF
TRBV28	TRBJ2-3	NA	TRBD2	TGTGCCAGCAGTTTATGGGTAGCGGGAGCAGATACGCAGTATTTT	CASSLWVAGADTQYF